The rows below give T cell receptor beta chains drawn from one sample of a study of beta chain features in type 1 diabetes. Repertoires were generated with immunoSEQ multiplex PCR, while TCRdb's copy carries only in-frame clones and drops some. This repertoire shows 120,000 or so clones, approximately 15% found once; its top ten account for around 2.5%. The sample consisted of central memory CD4+ T cells from blood. The receptors were sampled from a man aged 18-30 years with type 1 diabetes. CDR3s leave out the opening cysteine and the closing phenylalanine or tryptophan. D genes are given only for firm matches. A clone size is listed for some rows: how often the clone was seen (once, few, many), or a class if it is expanded.

size: .
D: TRBD2
V: TRBV28
length: 11
CDR3: ASSPGTTSGLF

size: .
D: TRBD2
V: TRBV5-6
length: 13
CDR3: ASSSLGGPSYTQY

size: many
D: .
V: TRBV9
length: 11
CDR3: ASSVVGTDTQY

size: .
D: .
V: TRBV9
length: 12
CDR3: ASSIQGSNTEAF

size: many
D: .
V: TRBV23-1
length: 13
CDR3: ATVRGDDFTDTQY

size: .
D: TRBD1
V: TRBV5-1
length: 11
CDR3: ASSRDRVDEQF

size: few
D: .
V: TRBV18
length: 10
CDR3: ASSPQQETQY

size: .
D: .
V: TRBV18
length: 11
CDR3: ASSPGEEEKLF

size: .
D: .
V: TRBV7-2
length: 11
CDR3: ASSLVTGETQY

size: .
D: TRBD1
V: TRBV19
length: 11
CDR3: ASGDRFYNEQF

size: many
D: TRBD2
V: TRBV4-2
length: 14
CDR3: ASSLIAGDNYNEQF

size: .
D: .
V: TRBV6-5
length: 10
CDR3: ASTKAGNEQF

size: few
D: TRBD1
V: TRBV28
length: 13
CDR3: ASSLSGTGVYEQY

size: .
D: .
V: TRBV6-5
length: 11
CDR3: ASSTQSNQPQH

size: .
D: .
V: TRBV7-2
length: 13
CDR3: ASSRSAASTDTQY

size: .
D: TRBD2
V: TRBV5-4
length: 14
CDR3: ASSVGLAANTDTQY

size: .
D: .
V: TRBV10-2
length: 11
CDR3: ASSVDFPGELF

size: .
D: TRBD1
V: TRBV11-2
length: 11
CDR3: ASSFTGDNEQF

size: few
D: TRBD1
V: TRBV7-9
length: 12
CDR3: ASSRQGAGNTIY

size: few
D: .
V: TRBV6-6
length: 11
CDR3: ASMVGAGDTQY

size: few
D: .
V: TRBV7-6
length: 12
CDR3: ASSLGTDYNEQF

size: .
D: TRBD2
V: TRBV7-8
length: 12
CDR3: ASSPSGGSETQY

size: many
D: .
V: TRBV29-1
length: 11
CDR3: SVDASGGYEQY

size: few
D: .
V: TRBV5-4
length: 13
CDR3: ASSLTGKLAYGYT

size: .
D: .
V: TRBV9
length: 13
CDR3: ASSVTGTGANVLT

size: few
D: .
V: TRBV15
length: 11
CDR3: ATSLDTYYGYT

size: .
D: TRBD1
V: TRBV7-9
length: 12
CDR3: AGGGQVITDTQY

size: .
D: .
V: TRBV6-1
length: 11
CDR3: ATGREYPDTQY

size: many
D: TRBD1
V: TRBV18
length: 12
CDR3: ASSPGTGNYEQY

size: .
D: .
V: TRBV30
length: 12
CDR3: AWRGNWGTDTQY

size: few
D: .
V: TRBV27
length: 10
CDR3: ASSPSGGPQH

size: few
D: .
V: TRBV18
length: 12
CDR3: ASSRQVKSTEAF

size: few
D: .
V: TRBV7-2
length: 11
CDR3: ASSLVFDQPQH

size: few
D: TRBD1
V: TRBV18
length: 12
CDR3: ASSSQGAENIQY

size: few
D: TRBD2
V: TRBV29-1
length: 12
CDR3: SVLSGSLGNEQF

size: few
D: .
V: TRBV6-1
length: 11
CDR3: ASLRTWPHEQY